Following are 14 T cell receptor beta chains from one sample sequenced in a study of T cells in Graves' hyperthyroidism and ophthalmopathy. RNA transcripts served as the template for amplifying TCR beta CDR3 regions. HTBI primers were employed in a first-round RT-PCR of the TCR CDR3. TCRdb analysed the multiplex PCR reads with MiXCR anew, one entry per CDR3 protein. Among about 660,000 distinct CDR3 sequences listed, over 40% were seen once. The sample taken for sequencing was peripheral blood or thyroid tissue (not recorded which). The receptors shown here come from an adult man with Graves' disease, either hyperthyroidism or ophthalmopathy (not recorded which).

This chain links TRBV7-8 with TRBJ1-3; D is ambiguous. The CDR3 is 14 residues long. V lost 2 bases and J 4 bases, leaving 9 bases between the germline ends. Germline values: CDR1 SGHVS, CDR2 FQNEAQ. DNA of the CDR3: TGTGCCAGCAGCTTACGCGACTTAGGAAACACCATATATTTT. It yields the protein CASSLRDLGNTIYF.

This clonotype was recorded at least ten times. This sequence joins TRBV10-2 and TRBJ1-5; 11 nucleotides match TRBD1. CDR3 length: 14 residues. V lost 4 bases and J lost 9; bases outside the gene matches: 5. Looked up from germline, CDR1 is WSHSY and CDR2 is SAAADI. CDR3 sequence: CASSVGQGERPQHF. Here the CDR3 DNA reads TGCGCCAGCAGTGTGGGACAGGGGGAAAGGCCCCAGCATTTT.

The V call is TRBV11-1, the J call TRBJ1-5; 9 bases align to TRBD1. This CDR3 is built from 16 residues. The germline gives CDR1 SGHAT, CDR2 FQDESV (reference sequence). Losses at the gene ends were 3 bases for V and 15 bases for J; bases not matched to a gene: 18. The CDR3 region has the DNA TGTGCCAGCAGCTTCCGGGACAGGGTAAATTCTTCGCACGCGCATTTT. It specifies CASSFRDRVNSSHAHF.

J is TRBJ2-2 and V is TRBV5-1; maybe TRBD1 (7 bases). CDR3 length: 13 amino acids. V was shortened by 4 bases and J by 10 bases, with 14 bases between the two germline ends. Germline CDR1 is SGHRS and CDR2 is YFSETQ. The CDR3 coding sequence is TGCGCCAGCAGCGCGGGACAGCCCCCGGAGCTGTTTTTT. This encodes CASSAGQPPELFF.

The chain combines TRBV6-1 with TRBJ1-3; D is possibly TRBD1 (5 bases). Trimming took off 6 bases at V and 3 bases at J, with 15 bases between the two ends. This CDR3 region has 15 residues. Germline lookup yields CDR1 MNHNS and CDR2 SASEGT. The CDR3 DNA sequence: TGTGCCAGCAGAGCACAGGAAGCTCGTGGAAACACCATATATTTT. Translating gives CASRAQEARGNTIYF.

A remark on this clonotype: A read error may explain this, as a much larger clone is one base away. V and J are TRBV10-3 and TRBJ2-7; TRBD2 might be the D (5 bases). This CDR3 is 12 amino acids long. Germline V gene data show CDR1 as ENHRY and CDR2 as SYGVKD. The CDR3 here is CAISPASYEQCF. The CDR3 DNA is TGTGCCATCAGTCCTGCTAGCTACGAGCAGTGCTTC.

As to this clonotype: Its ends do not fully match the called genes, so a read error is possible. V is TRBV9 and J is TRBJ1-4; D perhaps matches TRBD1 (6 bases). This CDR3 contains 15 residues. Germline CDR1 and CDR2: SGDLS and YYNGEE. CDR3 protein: CASSVGGQGNENLFF. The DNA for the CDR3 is TGTGCCAGCAGCGTGGGGGGGCAGGGTAATGAAAACCTGTTTTTT.

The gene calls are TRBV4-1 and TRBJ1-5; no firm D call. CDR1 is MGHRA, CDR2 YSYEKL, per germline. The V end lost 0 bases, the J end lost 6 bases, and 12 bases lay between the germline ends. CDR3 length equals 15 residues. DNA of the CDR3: TGCGCCAGCAGCCAAGATGCGGATGGGTTTCAGCCCCAGCATTTT. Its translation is CASSQDADGFQPQHF.

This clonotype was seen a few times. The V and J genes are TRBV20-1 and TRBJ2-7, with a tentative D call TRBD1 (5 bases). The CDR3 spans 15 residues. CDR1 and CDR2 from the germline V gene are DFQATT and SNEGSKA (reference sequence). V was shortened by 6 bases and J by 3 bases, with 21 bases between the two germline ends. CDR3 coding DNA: TGCAGTGCCGCCGACAGTTTCGGATCGGACTACGAGCAGTACTTC. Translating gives CSAADSFGSDYEQYF.

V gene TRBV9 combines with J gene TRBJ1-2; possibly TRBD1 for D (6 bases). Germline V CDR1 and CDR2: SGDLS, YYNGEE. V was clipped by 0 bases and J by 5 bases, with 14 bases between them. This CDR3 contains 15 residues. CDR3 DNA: TGTGCCAGCAGCGTAGCCCAGGGGAATAGGTATGGCTACACCTTC. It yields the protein CASSVAQGNRYGYTF.

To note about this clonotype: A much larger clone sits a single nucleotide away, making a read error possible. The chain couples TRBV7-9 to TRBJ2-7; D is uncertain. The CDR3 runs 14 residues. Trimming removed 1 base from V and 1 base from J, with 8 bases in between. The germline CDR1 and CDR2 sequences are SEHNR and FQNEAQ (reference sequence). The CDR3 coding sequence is TGTGCCAGCAGCTTAGTCCTTCAATCCTACGAGCAGTACTTC. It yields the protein CASSLVLQSYEQYF.

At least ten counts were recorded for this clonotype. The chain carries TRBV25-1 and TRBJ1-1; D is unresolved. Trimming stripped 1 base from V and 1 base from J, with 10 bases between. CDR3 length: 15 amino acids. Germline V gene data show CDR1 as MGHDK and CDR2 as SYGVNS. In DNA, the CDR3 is TGTGCCAGCAGTGAATCGGGCAGACCGAACACTGAAGCTTTCTTT. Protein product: CASSESGRPNTEAFF.

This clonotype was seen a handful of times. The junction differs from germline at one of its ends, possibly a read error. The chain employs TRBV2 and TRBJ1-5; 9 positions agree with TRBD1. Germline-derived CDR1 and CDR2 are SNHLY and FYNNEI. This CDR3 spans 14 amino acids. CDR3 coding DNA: TGTGCCAGCGTGGGACAGGGACTTAATCAGCCCCAGCGTTTT. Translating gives CASVGQGLNQPQRF.

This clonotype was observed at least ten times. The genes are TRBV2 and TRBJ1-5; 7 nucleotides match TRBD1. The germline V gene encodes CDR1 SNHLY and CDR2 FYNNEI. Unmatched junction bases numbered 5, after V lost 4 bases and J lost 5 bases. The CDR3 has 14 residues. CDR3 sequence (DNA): TGTGCCAGCAGTGGGGAGGGGGCATATCAGCCCCAGCATTTT. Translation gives CASSGEGAYQPQHF.